Presented here are 25 T cell receptor beta chains from one specimen sequenced in a study of T cells in Graves' hyperthyroidism and ophthalmopathy (dated by TCRdb to the late 2010s). The method was multiplex PCR. Sequencing relied on an Illumina HiSeq 2000. The TCR beta CDR3 regions were amplified from RNA transcripts. A first-round RT-PCR of the TCR CDR3 used the HTBI primer set with the Qiagen OneStep RT-PCR kit. The raw public reads went through TCRdb reprocessing: fastp at Q25, MiXCR clone calling, in-frame beta chains kept. Each entry merges the rows of one CDR3 protein and shows their most common DNA and genes. This sample has around 600,000 distinct CDR3 sequences in its table, and about 14% of those were observed once. In total, the top ten clones hold roughly 6.9% of the sample. Input material: blood. All receptors derive from a woman younger than 30 with Graves' ophthalmopathy.

This clonotype appeared many times. CDR3 sequence (DNA): TGCAGCGTAACGGGACAACCCTCTGGGGCCAACGTCCTGACTTTC. It translates to CSVTGQPSGANVLTF. This rearrangement joins TRBV29-1 to TRBJ2-6, with D perhaps matching TRBD1 (6 bases). The germline CDR1 and CDR2 sequences are SQVTM and ANQGSEA. Trimming left V 6 bases short and J 0 bases short, with 12 bases between. The CDR3 has 15 amino acids.

The gene calls are TRBV9 and TRBJ1-6; D is ambiguous. CDR3 size: 17 residues. Germline assignment: CDR1 SGDLS and CDR2 YYNGEE. Trimming pared 3 bases from V and 0 bases from J, leaving 13 bases between. DNA of the CDR3: TGTGCCAGCAGCGAGCCGGACCACGGCTCCTATAATTCACCCCTCCACTTT. This gives the protein CASSEPDHGSYNSPLHF.

This rearrangement joins TRBV15 to TRBJ1-5; D ambiguous. With 3 bases removed from V and 3 bases from J, the gap between germline ends came to 6 bases. The germline gives CDR1 LNHNV, CDR2 YYDKDF (reference sequence). The CDR3 is made up of 13 amino acids. In nucleotides, the CDR3 is TGTGCCACCAGCAGCGAATTCAATCAGCCCCAGCATTTT. Translation: CATSSEFNQPQHF.

This clonotype was found many times. The V gene is TRBV2, the J gene TRBJ2-7, with a possible D match to TRBD1 (5 bases). CDR1 is SNHLY, CDR2 FYNNEI, per germline. CDR3 size: 15 residues. Between the trimmed V and J ends, which lost 6 bases and 1 base, there was a span of 16 bases. CDR3 region: CASSEPTGASYEQYF. CDR3 coding DNA: TGTGCCAGCAGCGAACCCACAGGAGCTTCCTACGAGCAGTACTTC.

Ten or more counts support this clonotype. The V call is TRBV10-3, the J call TRBJ2-7, with D unclear. The CDR3 extends over 12 amino acids. V was pared by 9 bases and J by 6 bases, with 15 bases between. The germline V gene has CDR1 ENHRY and CDR2 SYGVKD. The CDR3 spells CAIDSGPGEQYF. The CDR3 DNA reads as TGTGCCATAGATAGTGGCCCTGGCGAGCAGTACTTC.

This clonotype was counted many times. The rearrangement joins TRBV3-1 to TRBJ1-1; 7 bases map to TRBD1. The V and J ends lost 8 bases and 1 base, in that order; junction bases with no gene match: 4. This CDR3 is 13 amino acids long. Looked up from germline, CDR1 is LGHDT and CDR2 is YNNKEL (reference sequence). The CDR3 region has the DNA TGTGCCAGCGCAGGACAGGCGAACACTGAAGCTTTCTTT. Protein: CASAGQANTEAFF. Together with reference TRBV3-1 and TRBJ1-1, the CDR3 gives the full variable domain: DTAVSQTPKYLVTQMGNDKSIKCEQNLGHDTMYWYKQDSKKFLKIMFSYNNKELIINETVPNRFSPKSPDKAHLNLHINSLELGDSAVYFCASAGQANTEAFFGQGTRLTVV.

At least ten counts were recorded for this clonotype. This chain connects TRBV12-3 or TRBV12-4 to TRBJ2-1, with no clear D. The V gene lost 3 bases and the J gene lost 8 bases, with 5 bases spanning the gap. CDR3 length equals 11 residues. CDR3 in DNA: TGTGCCAGCAGTTTCACTCATGAGCAGTTCTTC. Translation gives CASSFTHEQFF.

This clonotype was picked up many times. The V and J genes are TRBV20-1 and TRBJ2-4; D remains ambiguous. The CDR3 sequence is 15 residues long. Trimming removed 3 bases at V and 0 bases at J, with 12 bases between. Germline lookup yields CDR1 DFQATT and CDR2 SNEGSKA (reference sequence). CDR3 amino acids: CSASMADQAKNIQYF. CDR3 nucleotides: TGCAGTGCTAGTATGGCAGACCAAGCCAAAAACATTCAGTACTTC.

This clonotype was seen ten or more times. The gene calls are TRBV12-3 or TRBV12-4 and TRBJ1-2, with D maybe TRBD1 (5 bases). The CDR3 extends over 12 amino acids. The V and J ends lost 1 base and 6 bases respectively, with 6 bases between them. The CDR3 spells CASSLGGHGYTF. CDR3 bases: TGTGCCAGCAGTTTAGGGGGACATGGCTACACCTTC.

This clonotype was seen at least ten times. The V gene is TRBV4-2, the J gene TRBJ1-1; D is undetermined. V was shortened by 2 bases and J by 1 base, with 8 bases between the two germline ends. The germline gives CDR1 LGHNA, CDR2 YNFKEQ. The CDR3 length is 14 residues. CDR3 DNA: TGTGCCAGCAGCCAAAGTTGGGGGAACACTGAAGCTTTCTTT. The encoded protein is CASSQSWGNTEAFF.

The V call is TRBV6-2 or TRBV6-3, the J call TRBJ2-1, with D possibly matching TRBD1 (6 bases). V shed 10 bases and J shed 2 bases, with 12 bases lying between them. The CDR3 length is 13 residues. Germline V CDR1 and CDR2: MNHEY, SVGEGT. The DNA for the CDR3 is TGTGCCACAAACAGGGAAACCTACAATGAGCAGTTCTTC. Its translation: CATNRETYNEQFF.

This clonotype showed up many times. The chain carries TRBV28 and TRBJ1-2, with 7 positions matching TRBD1. Trimming removed 4 bases from V and 5 bases from J; junction bases left unmatched: 10. The CDR3 length is 15 residues. CDR1 and CDR2 from the germline V gene are MDHEN and SYDVKM. The CDR3 DNA reads as TGTGCCAGCAGTTCCGCAGGGGGACAGCTTTATGGCTACACCTTC. Translated, it gives CASSSAGGQLYGYTF.

This clonotype was detected only a few times. This chain connects TRBV9 to TRBJ1-4, with no clear D. The V end was cut by 0 bases, the J end by 6 bases, with 6 bases between. The CDR3 covers 13 residues. Germline assignment: CDR1 SGDLS and CDR2 YYNGEE. CDR3 sequence: CASSVGPDEKLFF. The DNA for the CDR3 is TGTGCCAGCAGCGTAGGCCCAGATGAAAAACTGTTTTTT.

This clonotype was found many times. V is TRBV30 and J is TRBJ2-1, with 7 nucleotides matching TRBD2. The V segment lost 2 bases and the J segment 7 bases; nucleotides outside the gene matches: 5. This CDR3 has 13 amino acids. Germline values: CDR1 GTSNPN, CDR2 SVGIG (reference sequence). CDR3 in amino acids: CAWSWGGENEQFF. For the CDR3, the DNA is TGTGCCTGGAGTTGGGGAGGGGAAAATGAGCAGTTCTTC.

The chain joins TRBV20-1 to TRBJ1-2; the D gene is possibly TRBD1 (6 bases). Germline V gene lookup returns CDR1 DFQATT and CDR2 SNEGSKA (reference sequence). The CDR3 is made up of 14 amino acids. Trimming cost V 0 bases and J 4 bases, with 12 bases left between them. CDR3 amino acids: CSARDQDSFYGYTF. In DNA form, the CDR3 reads TGCAGTGCTAGAGATCAGGACAGTTTCTATGGCTACACCTTC.

This clonotype has ten or more counts. The CDR3 sequence: CASRRGQGANLPYNEQFF. The CDR3 DNA reads as TGTGCCAGCAGAAGGGGACAGGGGGCGAACCTTCCCTACAATGAGCAGTTCTTC. This rearrangement joins TRBV6-2 or TRBV6-3 to TRBJ2-1; 12 positions match TRBD1. With V trimmed by 6 bases and J by 2 bases, 11 bases remained unmatched. Germline assignment: CDR1 MNHEY and CDR2 SVGEGT. The CDR3 contains 18 residues.

This clonotype was observed at least ten times. The chain couples TRBV7-2 to TRBJ2-3; D unclear. V dropped 7 bases and J dropped 7 bases, with 9 bases sitting between them. The CDR3 totals 11 residues. The germline V gene has CDR1 SGHTA and CDR2 FQGNSA. The CDR3 here is CASTPLNTQYF. The CDR3 region has the DNA TGTGCCAGCACCCCCCTCAATACGCAGTATTTT.

There are a few counts of this clonotype. A much larger clone is a single base away; this may be a read error. This rearrangement joins TRBV28 to TRBJ2-1; 7 positions agree with TRBD1. Germline V gene lookup returns CDR1 MDHEN and CDR2 SYDVKM. The CDR3 sequence is 16 residues long. The CDR3 DNA reads as TGTGCCAGCAGTCCCACCGGGACAGCGTGGAACAATGAGCAGTCCTTC. Amino acid sequence: CASSPTGTAWNNEQSF. Complete variable domain (other parts from reference TRBV28 and TRBJ2-1): DVKVTQSSRYLVKRTGEKVFLECVQDMDHENMFWYRQDPGLGLRLIYFSYDVKMKEKGDIPEGYSVSREKKERFSLILESASTNQTSMYLCASSPTGTAWNNEQSFGPGTRLTVL.

CDR3 region: CASSPYPGQGRAGELFF. Written as DNA, the CDR3 is TGTGCCAGTAGTCCTTACCCGGGACAGGGGAGGGCCGGGGAGCTGTTTTTT. The chain carries TRBV19 and TRBJ2-2, with 10 nucleotides matching TRBD1. CDR1 is LNHDA, CDR2 SQIVND, per germline (reference sequence). J was trimmed by 6 bases and V by 5 bases; bases with no gene match: 12. This CDR3 contains 17 residues.

This clonotype was recorded at least ten times. The chain is built from TRBV29-1 and TRBJ1-2, with unresolved D. Germline loops: CDR1 SQVTM, CDR2 ANQGSEA. V lost 0 bases, J lost 5 bases, and 7 bases lay in between. The CDR3 contains 12 residues. The CDR3 here is CSVEDRGYGYTF. CDR3 nucleotides: TGCAGCGTTGAAGATCGCGGTTATGGCTACACCTTC.

This clonotype was detected only a few times. The V and J genes are TRBV19 and TRBJ2-7; no reliable D call. Trimming pared 3 bases from V and 1 base from J, leaving 7 bases between. The CDR3 runs 13 residues. From germline, CDR1 is LNHDA and CDR2 SQIVND (reference sequence). The DNA for the CDR3 is TGTGCCAGTAGTATCGTGCTATCCTACGAGCAGTACTTC. Translation gives CASSIVLSYEQYF.

This clonotype turned up a few times. The rearrangement links TRBV12-5 to TRBJ1-5; 12 nucleotides line up with TRBD1. This CDR3 contains 16 residues. V was pared by 2 bases and J by 7 bases, with 6 bases of the junction left unmatched. Germline V gene data show CDR1 as LGHNT and CDR2 as FRNRAP. The CDR3 loop reads CASGLTGQGAGQPQHF. The CDR3 DNA follows: TGTGCTAGTGGTTTGACGGGACAGGGGGCTGGGCAGCCCCAGCATTTT.

This clonotype was seen a few times. With a much larger clone just one base away, this may be a read error. In nucleotides, the CDR3 is TGTGCCAGCAGCCTCGGACACCGCATCCGAAGCCAAGAGACCCAGTACTTC. Residues: CASSLGHRIRSQETQYF. The chain couples TRBV7-2 to TRBJ2-5, with D possibly matching TRBD1 (5 bases). Germline CDR1 SGHTA, CDR2 FQGNSA. Trimming left V 5 bases short and J 1 base short, with 20 bases between. The CDR3 consists of 17 residues.

This chain uses TRBV24-1 with TRBJ2-2; 10 bases are a match to TRBD1. V shed 6 bases, J shed 6 bases, and the junction held 6 bases outside the gene matches. This CDR3 contains 15 residues. Germline CDR1 reads KGHDR; CDR2 reads SFDVKD. This CDR3 reads CATSPGTGAAGELFF. In DNA, the CDR3 is TGTGCCACCAGTCCCGGGACAGGGGCGGCCGGGGAGCTGTTTTTT.

The genes are TRBV7-6 and TRBJ2-2, with D possibly TRBD2 on 5 matching bases. The CDR3 contains 17 residues. Germline V lookup: CDR1 SGHVS, CDR2 FNYEAQ. With 1 base removed from V and 7 bases from J, the gap between germline ends came to 19 bases. The CDR3 DNA reads TGTGCCAGCAGCTTAGAGGTCTCCGGGGTTAAAGGCGGGGAGCTGTTTTTT. Its protein product is CASSLEVSGVKGGELFF. The whole variable domain, remainder taken from reference TRBV7-6 and TRBJ2-2, is GAGVSQSPRYKVTKRGQDVALRCDPISGHVSLYWYRQALGQGPEFLTYFNYEAQQDKSGLPNDRFSAERPEGSISTLTIQRTEQRDSAMYRCASSLEVSGVKGGELFFGEGSRLTVL.